This T cell receptor (beta chain) emerged from a study of preoperative IRX-2 immunotherapy in early breast cancer. This clone appeared once. Treatment indicated: preoperative locoregional IRX-2 cytokine immunotherapy. Preoperative locoregional IRX-2 cytokine immunotherapy was tested in the phase Ib source study. Repertoires were generated with immunoSEQ multiplex PCR, while TCRdb's copy carries only in-frame clones and drops some. Of roughly 14,000 clones in the sample, around 90% were seen once. The trim removed 4 bases at V and 6 bases at J, leaving 11 bases unmatched. The CDR3 extends over 17 amino acids. Germline CDR1 and CDR2: LGHNA and YNFKEQ.

The source of this sequence is a human donor with breast cancer. Specimen collection occurred from a patient treated with IRX-2 immunotherapy. V is TRBV4-2 and J is TRBJ2-7; 14 bases fit TRBD2. The CDR3: CASSPYLAGTSGGEQYF. The CDR3 coding sequence is TGTGCCAGCAGCCCGTACCTCGCCGGGACTAGCGGGGGCGAGCAGTACTTC.